What follows are 26 T cell receptor beta chains derived from one specimen sequenced in a study of cytomegalovirus exposure and HLA in healthy donors. The PCR was carried out with 60 Vbeta primers and 13 Jbeta primers. Produced via immunoSEQ multiplex PCR; TCRdb's table is partial and in-frame only. This table has around 140,000 clones, 75% to 85% appearing once. Sample: PBMCs. The receptors stem from a male donor in good health and CMV-seronegative.

V is TRBV4-3 and J is TRBJ2-1; 13 bases align to TRBD2. The CDR3 is made up of 19 amino acids. Germline CDR1 reads LGHNA; CDR2 reads YSLEER. V gave up 5 bases and J gave up 0 bases; unmatched junction bases: 10. The CDR3 reads CASSYQTSGGLSSYNEQFF. Written as DNA, the CDR3 is TGCGCCAGCAGCTACCAGACTAGCGGGGGGCTAAGCTCCTACAATGAGCAGTTCTTC.

J is TRBJ2-2 and V is TRBV19; 7 nucleotides agree with TRBD1. Germline values: CDR1 LNHDA, CDR2 SQIVND (reference sequence). This CDR3 contains 14 residues. The V gene end was trimmed by 1 base and the J gene end by 5 bases; junction bases not matched to a gene: 1. Here the CDR3 DNA reads TGTGCCAGTAGTATAGCACAGGGGACCGGGGAGCTGTTTTTT. It translates to CASSIAQGTGELFF.

The gene calls are TRBV7-2 and TRBJ2-7; the match to TRBD1 covers 7 bases. This CDR3 region has 15 residues. Trimming at V came to 1 base and at J to 0 bases, leaving 3 bases not matched to a gene. CDR1 is SGHTA, CDR2 FQGNSA, per germline. Here the CDR3 reads CASSLDPGGSYEQYF. CDR3 DNA sequence: TGTGCCAGCAGCTTAGACCCAGGGGGCTCCTACGAGCAGTACTTC. Variable domain in full (rest from reference TRBV7-2 and TRBJ2-7): GAGVSQSPSNKVTEKGKDVELRCDPISGHTALYWYRQSLGQGLEFLIYFQGNSAPDKSGLPSDRFSAERTGGSVSTLTIQRTQQEDSAVYLCASSLDPGGSYEQYFGPGTRLTVT.

This clone was counted between two and nine times. The chain is built from TRBV5-1 and TRBJ2-6; D may be TRBD2 (6 bases). Per the germline V gene, CDR1 is SGHRS and CDR2 is YFSETQ. Trimming took 4 bases from V and 0 from J, leaving 11 bases between them. This CDR3 has 16 amino acids. As DNA, the CDR3 is TGCGCCAGCAGCGCCCTCGGGGGCTCTGGGGCCAACGTCCTGACTTTC. Protein sequence: CASSALGGSGANVLTF.

This chain links TRBV7-9 with TRBJ1-4; D not resolved. With 3 bases removed from V and 1 base from J, the gap between germline ends came to 6 bases. The CDR3 length is 14 residues. Germline CDR1 and CDR2: SEHNR and FQNEAQ (reference sequence). The CDR3 loop reads CASSFTGTNEKLFF. CDR3 DNA sequence: TGTGCCAGCAGCTTTACGGGAACTAATGAAAAACTGTTTTTT.

V gene TRBV4-3 combines with J gene TRBJ2-1; tentative D call: TRBD2 (6 bases). V lost 3 bases and J lost 8, with 14 bases in between. Germline CDR1 LGHNA, CDR2 YSLEER. The CDR3 consists of 14 residues. CDR3 DNA sequence: TGCGCCAGCAGCCAGGGACTCGGCGGCCATGAGCAGTTCTTC. Its protein is CASSQGLGGHEQFF.

The chain employs TRBV27 and TRBJ1-1; no clear D. V lost 5 bases, J lost 1 base, and 5 bases lay in between. CDR1 and CDR2 from the germline V gene are MNHEY and SMNVEV (reference sequence). The CDR3 sequence is 12 residues long. CDR3 nucleotides: TGTGCCAGCAGTCGAGCGAACACTGAAGCTTTCTTT. Translation gives CASSRANTEAFF.

This clone turned up a few times. The chain links TRBV6-1 to TRBJ1-4; D is perhaps TRBD1 (5 bases). V lost 7 bases and J 8 bases, leaving 20 bases between the germline ends. The CDR3 sequence is 15 residues long. Germline V CDR1 and CDR2: MNHNS, SASEGT. The CDR3 DNA follows: TGTGCCAGCACCAAAAGTGGGACTTCCGGGGAAAAACTGTTTTTT. This encodes CASTKSGTSGEKLFF.

The chain employs TRBV19 and TRBJ1-3, with 8 nucleotides matching TRBD1. The CDR3 is 17 amino acids. Germline values: CDR1 LNHDA, CDR2 SQIVND (reference sequence). V was clipped by 0 bases and J by 2 bases; unmatched bases: 6. The CDR3, as DNA: TGTGCCAGTAGTATAGATGGGCAGGGGGCGACTGGAAACACCATATATTTT. The encoded protein is CASSIDGQGATGNTIYF.

The chain joins TRBV19 to TRBJ2-3, with D maybe TRBD1 (6 bases). The germline V gene encodes CDR1 LNHDA and CDR2 SQIVND (reference sequence). Trimming took off 3 bases at V and 6 bases at J, with 13 bases between the two ends. This CDR3 has 14 residues. The CDR3 DNA follows: TGTGCCAGTAGTATTTCAGGGGTGGGGGATACGCAGTATTTT. Protein: CASSISGVGDTQYF.

This clone was seen just once. The chain links TRBV28 to TRBJ2-1; 12 bases map to TRBD2. CDR1 MDHEN and CDR2 SYDVKM come from the germline V gene. With 5 bases clipped from V and 10 bases from J, the junction kept 9 bases outside the gene matches. This CDR3 contains 15 residues. The CDR3 reads CASSTTSGGVYEQFF. The CDR3 DNA reads TGTGCCAGCAGTACGACTAGCGGGGGAGTATACGAGCAGTTCTTC.

The DNA of the CDR3 is TGTGCCAGCAGCTTATCCGCAGGTTATTACGAGCAGTACTTC. This translates into CASSLSAGYYEQYF. The chain carries TRBV7-9 and TRBJ2-5, with unresolved D. Near its end, the DNA agrees better with TRBJ2-7, so the J call may be wrong. CDR1 SEHNR and CDR2 FQNEAQ come from the germline V gene (reference sequence). The CDR3 is made up of 14 amino acids.

This clone was seen a few times. This chain joins TRBV20-1 and TRBJ2-3; 8 bases line up with TRBD2. CDR1 is DFQATT and CDR2 is SNEGSKA in the germline V gene (reference sequence). Trimming cost V 3 bases and J 8 bases; bases outside gene matches: 1. The CDR3 is made up of 11 amino acids. CDR3 region: CSASGGGTQYF. The CDR3 nucleotides read TGCAGTGCTAGCGGGGGGGGTACGCAGTATTTT.

V usage is TRBV5-6 and J usage is TRBJ2-7; maybe TRBD2 (6 bases). Germline CDR1 SGHDT, CDR2 YYEEEE. This CDR3 has 12 residues. Trimming pared 3 bases from V and 3 bases from J, leaving 7 bases between. CDR3 region: CASSSGDYEQYF. In DNA, the CDR3 is TGTGCCAGCAGCTCGGGAGACTACGAGCAGTACTTC.

This clone was found once. The CDR3 is CAWSVGADNEQFF. CDR3 nucleotide sequence: TGTGCCTGGAGTGTAGGGGCAGACAATGAGCAGTTCTTC. The rearrangement joins TRBV30 to TRBJ2-1, with a possible D match to TRBD1 (5 bases). The CDR3 contains 13 residues. The germline V gene encodes CDR1 GTSNPN and CDR2 SVGIG (reference sequence). Between the trimmed V and J ends, which lost 0 bases and 5 bases, there was a span of 8 bases.

This clone is a singleton in its sample. The chain couples TRBV7-2 to TRBJ2-5; TRBD1 might be the D (6 bases). The CDR3 covers 14 residues. From germline, CDR1 is SGHTA and CDR2 FQGNSA. Between the trimmed V and J ends, which lost 0 bases and 7 bases, there was a span of 12 bases. The CDR3 loop is CASSLARGSATQYF. The CDR3 nucleotides read TGTGCCAGCAGCTTAGCGAGGGGGTCCGCGACCCAGTACTTC. Variable domain in full (rest from reference TRBV7-2 and TRBJ2-5): GAGVSQSPSNKVTEKGKDVELRCDPISGHTALYWYRQSLGQGLEFLIYFQGNSAPDKSGLPSDRFSAERTGGSVSTLTIQRTQQEDSAVYLCASSLARGSATQYFGPGTRLLVL.

The genes are TRBV29-1 and TRBJ2-5; TRBD1 matches at 7 bases. The assigned J gene may be wrong: the sequence end matches TRBJ2-7 better. Germline lookup yields CDR1 SQVTM and CDR2 ANQGSEA. CDR3 length: 14 amino acids. The CDR3 coding sequence is TGCAGCGTGTGTTGGACAGGTCCTGCCTACGAGCAGTACTTC. It specifies CSVCWTGPAYEQYF.

The CDR3 DNA follows: TGTGCCTGGAGTGTCCCCATGAGGAGTGGGAATGAAAAACTGTTTTTT. This sequence encodes CAWSVPMRSGNEKLFF. The chain combines TRBV30 with TRBJ1-4; D call uncertain. With 0 bases removed from V and 5 bases from J, the gap between germline ends came to 16 bases. CDR1 and CDR2 (germline): GTSNPN, SVGIG (reference sequence). The CDR3 consists of 16 residues.

The chain combines TRBV5-6 with TRBJ2-1, with D possibly TRBD2 on 6 matching bases. Germline V gene sequence: CDR1 SGHDT, CDR2 YYEEEE. The CDR3 covers 12 residues. Trimming took off 4 bases at V and 9 bases at J, with 11 bases between the two ends. The DNA of the CDR3 is TGTGCCAGCAGCCCTGGGACTCCTGAGCAGTTCTTC. Residues: CASSPGTPEQFF.

The chain links TRBV30 to TRBJ2-7, with TRBD1 matching 9 bases. The CDR3 consists of 12 residues. Germline V CDR1 and CDR2: GTSNPN, SVGIG (reference sequence). Germline trimming cut 3 bases from V and 4 bases from J; bases unmatched to any gene: 1. The CDR3 loop is CAWRDRGYEQYF. The DNA for the CDR3 is TGTGCCTGGAGGGACAGGGGTTACGAGCAGTACTTC.

The chain recombines TRBV19 with TRBJ1-2; TRBD1 matches at 7 bases. The CDR3 contains 11 residues. The V and J ends lost 4 bases and 14 bases, in that order; junction bases with no gene match: 7. CDR1 is LNHDA, CDR2 SQIVND, per germline (reference sequence). Written as DNA, the CDR3 is TGTGCCAGTAGTACTTACAGGGGATTGACCTTC. Encoded protein: CASSTYRGLTF.

The chain has TRBV14 and TRBJ1-1, with D perhaps TRBD1 (5 bases). The CDR3 has 16 residues. V shed 0 bases and J shed 2 bases, with 13 bases lying between them. Germline V gene lookup returns CDR1 SGHDN and CDR2 FVKESK. The CDR3 bases are TGTGCCAGCAGCCAAGAAGGAGGGGCGCCTAACACTGAAGCTTTCTTT. Its translation is CASSQEGGAPNTEAFF.

The chain recombines TRBV7-2 with TRBJ2-7; D possibly corresponds to TRBD2 (5 bases). CDR1 and CDR2 from the germline V gene are SGHTA and FQGNSA. The CDR3 spans 16 residues. V was shortened by 4 bases and J by 5 bases, with 21 bases between the two germline ends. The CDR3: CASSYASTSTGNEQYF. For the CDR3, the DNA is TGTGCCAGCAGCTACGCCTCTACTAGTACCGGAAACGAGCAGTACTTC.

In this sample, this clone turned up a few times. The chain uses TRBV4-3 and TRBJ2-6; 7 nucleotides match TRBD1. The J segment lost 2 bases and the V segment lost 3 bases, leaving 4 bases of the junction unmatched. Germline loops: CDR1 LGHNA, CDR2 YSLEER. This CDR3 contains 16 residues. The CDR3 spells CASSQETGAGANVLTF. DNA for the CDR3: TGCGCCAGCAGCCAGGAAACAGGGGCTGGGGCCAACGTCCTGACTTTC.

This chain links TRBV9 with TRBJ1-1; D is undetermined. V was trimmed by 3 bases and J by 4 bases, leaving 13 bases between them. CDR1 SGDLS and CDR2 YYNGEE come from the germline V gene. The CDR3 is made up of 14 amino acids. CDR3 coding DNA: TGTGCCAGCAGCGGCCGGGGTTCGCGCACTGAAGCTTTCTTT. It encodes CASSGRGSRTEAFF. Combining the CDR3 with reference TRBV9 and TRBJ1-1 gives the whole variable domain DSGVTQTPKHLITATGQRVTLRCSPRSGDLSVYWYQQSLDQGLQFLIQYYNGEERAKGNILERFSAQQFPDLHSELNLSSLELGDSALYFCASSGRGSRTEAFFGQGTRLTVV.

This clone was counted a few times. The J gene is TRBJ2-7, the V gene TRBV19; 10 nucleotides align to TRBD1. The CDR3 covers 13 residues. The V gene end was trimmed by 8 bases and the J gene end by 5 bases; junction bases not matched to a gene: 6. Germline V lookup: CDR1 LNHDA, CDR2 SQIVND (reference sequence). CDR3 protein: CASGGQGVNEQYF. CDR3 in DNA: TGTGCCAGTGGCGGACAGGGGGTCAACGAGCAGTACTTC.